These 9 T cell receptor beta chains came from one sample sequenced in a study of shared clonotypes between healthy human individuals. In the naive CD8 group, cells lacked CD45RO and were positively selected for CCR7, so terminally differentiated effector memory CD45RA+ cells were left out. Clones were sequenced by immunoSEQ multiplex PCR, and TCRdb holds only the in-frame ones, with some missing. The table records around 640,000 clones, around 96% of them present only once. Sequenced material: naive CD8+ T cells sorted from blood. The receptors were sampled from a woman between 25 and 40 years old in good health.

This chain joins TRBV27 and TRBJ1-1; D is undetermined. Germline values: CDR1 MNHEY, CDR2 SMNVEV (reference sequence). The CDR3 runs to 13 residues. The V gene lost 6 bases and the J gene lost 6 bases, with 14 bases spanning the gap. CDR3 in DNA: TGTGCCAGCAGCTTCGGCAGCAGGTCTGAAGCTTTCTTT. Its translation: CASSFGSRSEAFF.

Notes on this clone: Other nucleotide sequences in the sample specify the same CDR3. CDR3 amino acids: CASSLQGNTEAFF. CDR3 coding DNA: TGTGCCAGCAGTCTACAGGGTAACACTGAAGCTTTCTTT. This chain connects TRBV27 to TRBJ1-1; D might be TRBD1 (6 bases). This CDR3 is built from 13 residues. V lost 5 bases and J lost 2, with 9 bases in between. The germline CDR1 and CDR2 sequences are MNHEY and SMNVEV (reference sequence).

V usage is TRBV28 and J usage is TRBJ1-2; D is undetermined. Germline assignment: CDR1 MDHEN and CDR2 SYDVKM. CDR3 length equals 13 residues. Between the trimmed V and J ends, which lost 2 bases and 8 bases, there was a span of 12 bases. The CDR3 spells CASSLGVVMGYTF. The DNA for the CDR3 is TGTGCCAGCAGTTTAGGGGTTGTGATGGGCTACACCTTC.

The sample holds one count of this clone. The genes are TRBV15 and TRBJ2-1, with TRBD2 identical over 12 bases. CDR1 LNHNV and CDR2 YYDKDF come from the germline V gene (reference sequence). The ends lost 0 bases at V and 6 bases at J; junction bases unmatched: 9. The CDR3 sequence is 18 residues long. CDR3 bases: TGTGCCACCAGCAGAGATGGGACCCCGGGACTAGCGGGCAATGAGCAGTTCTTC. It translates to CATSRDGTPGLAGNEQFF.

This CDR3 is CASSDGNYGYTF. CDR3 DNA sequence: TGTGCCAGCAGCGATGGTAACTATGGCTACACCTTC. This chain uses TRBV7-9 with TRBJ1-2; D remains unclear. V gave up 5 bases and J gave up 1 base, with 5 bases separating them. CDR3 length equals 12 residues. Germline CDR1 SEHNR, CDR2 FQNEAQ (reference sequence).

This chain joins TRBV28 and TRBJ2-1; 12 bases agree with TRBD2. V lost 6 bases and J lost 6; bases outside the gene matches: 6. Germline CDR1 reads MDHEN; CDR2 reads SYDVKM. The CDR3 is 15 residues long. In DNA, the CDR3 is TGTGCCAGCAGACGTACTAGCGGGAGGATCAATGAGCAGTTCTTC. The encoded protein is CASRRTSGRINEQFF.

The rearrangement joins TRBV5-1 to TRBJ2-1, with TRBD2 as a possible D gene (6 bases). V was cut by 6 bases and J by 0 bases, with 10 bases left in between. The CDR3 length is 14 residues. Germline CDR1 and CDR2: SGHRS and YFSETQ. The CDR3 region is CASTGGSSYNEQFF. For the CDR3, the DNA is TGCGCCAGCACCGGAGGGTCCTCCTACAATGAGCAGTTCTTC.

The J gene is TRBJ2-5, the V gene TRBV7-8, with 13 positions matching TRBD2. Germline-derived CDR1 and CDR2 are SGHVS and FQNEAQ. The CDR3 length is 17 residues. V dropped 5 bases and J dropped 0; count of bases not matched to a gene: 6. CDR3 loop: CASSTRLAGGHQETQYF. The CDR3 nucleotides are TGTGCCAGCAGCACCCGACTAGCGGGAGGACACCAAGAGACCCAGTACTTC.

This chain uses TRBV28 with TRBJ1-1; 7 bases align to TRBD1. This CDR3 region has 11 residues. The germline V gene has CDR1 MDHEN and CDR2 SYDVKM. The ends lost 3 bases at V and 11 bases at J; junction bases unmatched: 3. CDR3 nucleotides: TGTGCCAGCAGTTTCACAGGGGAGGCTTTCTTT. Protein product: CASSFTGEAFF.